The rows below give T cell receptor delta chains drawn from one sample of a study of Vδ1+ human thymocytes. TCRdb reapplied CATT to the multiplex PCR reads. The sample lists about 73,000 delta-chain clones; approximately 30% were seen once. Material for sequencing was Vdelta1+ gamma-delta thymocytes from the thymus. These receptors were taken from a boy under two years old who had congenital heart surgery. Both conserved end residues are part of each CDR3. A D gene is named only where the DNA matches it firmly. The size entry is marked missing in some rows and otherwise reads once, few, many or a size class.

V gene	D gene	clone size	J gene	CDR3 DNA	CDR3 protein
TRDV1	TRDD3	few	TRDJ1	TGTGCTCTTGGGAACCCCACATCCCTAGCCGTGCAGTACTGGGGGATACGATCTGATAAACTCATCTTT	CALGNPTSLAVQYWGIRSDKLIF
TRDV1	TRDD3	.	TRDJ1	TGTGCTCTTCTACCCCGAACCAGGAATGCGCCTACTGGGGTTTTCACCGATAAACTCATCTTT	CALLPRTRNAPTGVFTDKLIF
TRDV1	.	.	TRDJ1	TGTGCTCTTGGGGATCGTATTTTCCGAGGCTGGGGATGGTACACCGATAAACTCATCTTT	CALGDRIFRGWGWYTDKLIF
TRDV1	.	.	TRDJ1	TGTGCTCTTGGGGATTTTCGGCGCTACTTTGTCGATAAACTCATCTTT	CALGDFRRYFVDKLIF
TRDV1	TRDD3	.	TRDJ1	TGTGCTCTTGGGGAACGGCGGGGTCCTGGGGGATACGGGTACACCGATAAACTCATCTTT	CALGERRGPGGYGYTDKLIF
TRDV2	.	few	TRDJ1	TGTGCCTGTGACACCGGAGCCTTTCTAAAGAAACCCGATAAACTCATCTTC	CACDTGAFLKKPDKLIF
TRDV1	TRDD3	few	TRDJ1	TGTGCTCTTGGGGGACGATACCTGGGGGTTTACACCGATAAACTCATCTTT	CALGGRYLGVYTDKLIF
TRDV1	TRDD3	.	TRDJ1	TGTGCTCTTGGAGTTCCTACGAAGGTACTGGGGGATACCGCAGGGACCGATAAACTCATCTTT	CALGVPTKVLGDTAGTDKLIF
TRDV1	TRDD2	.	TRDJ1	TGTGCTCTTGGGGATCCTTCCCCTTCCTACGGTTTGGGGTCAGGGGAGTCGTACACCGATAAACTCATCTTT	CALGDPSPSYGLGSGESYTDKLIF
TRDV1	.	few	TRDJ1	TGTGCTCTTGGGGAACTGCCCCTGTCCGGGGCCCGAAATAAACTCATCTTT	CALGELPLSGARNKLIF
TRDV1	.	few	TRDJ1	TGTGCTCTTGGGAACTTCGTGGGGCCGCGTCCCGATAAACTCATCTTT	CALGNFVGPRPDKLIF
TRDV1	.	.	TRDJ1	TGTGCTCTTGGGTCTCCCAGGGGGCTAGACCCGAGAAAACTCATCTTT	CALGSPRGLDPRKLIF
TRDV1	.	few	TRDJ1	TGTGCTCTTGGGGAACTAGTTAAGGAGCCTCCCAGATCGTCAACGACCGATAAACTCATCTTT	CALGELVKEPPRSSTTDKLIF
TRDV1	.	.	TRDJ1	TGTGCTCTTTACTTCCGCTGGGGACACGATGACACCGATAAACTCATCTTT	CALYFRWGHDDTDKLIF
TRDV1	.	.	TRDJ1	TGTGCTCTTGGGGAACTAACGGCGGCGTACTGCAGGATAAATGGGCTCATCTTT	CALGELTAAYCRINGLIF
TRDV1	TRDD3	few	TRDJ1	TGTGCTCTTGGGGAACGCAGAGGTGGGGGATCATACGCCGATAAACTCATCTTT	CALGERRGGGSYADKLIF
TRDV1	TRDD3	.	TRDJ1	TGTGCTCTTGGGTCCACCCCCCGCCGACTGGGGGATACCCACAAGTACACCGATAAACTCATCTTT	CALGSTPRRLGDTHKYTDKLIF